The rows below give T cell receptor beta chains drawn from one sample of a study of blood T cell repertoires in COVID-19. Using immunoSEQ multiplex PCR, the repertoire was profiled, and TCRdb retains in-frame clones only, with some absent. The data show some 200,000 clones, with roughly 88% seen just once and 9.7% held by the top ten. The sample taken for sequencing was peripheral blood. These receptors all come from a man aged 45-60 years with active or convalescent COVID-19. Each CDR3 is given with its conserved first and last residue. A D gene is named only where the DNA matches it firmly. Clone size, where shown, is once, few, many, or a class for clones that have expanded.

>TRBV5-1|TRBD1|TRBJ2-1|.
CASRTGTGYNEQFF
TGCGCCAGCAGGACCGGGACAGGCTACAATGAGCAGTTCTTC
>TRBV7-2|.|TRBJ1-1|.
CASSSGGTEAFF
TGTGCCAGCAGCTCTGGAGGTACTGAAGCTTTCTTT
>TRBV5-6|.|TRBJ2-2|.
CASSLGLVATGELFF
TGTGCCAGCAGCTTGGGCCTAGTTGCGACCGGGGAGCTGTTTTTT
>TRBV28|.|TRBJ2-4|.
CASSVSSSFKNIQYF
TGTGCCAGCAGCGTCTCTAGCAGTTTCAAAAACATTCAGTACTTC
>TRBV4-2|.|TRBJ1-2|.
CASSGDSLNYGYTF
TGTGCCAGCAGCGGGGACTCCTTAAACTATGGCTACACCTTC
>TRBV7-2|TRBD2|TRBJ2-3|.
CASSVLAGRADTQYF
TGTGCCAGCAGCGTACTAGCGGGACGCGCAGATACGCAGTATTTT
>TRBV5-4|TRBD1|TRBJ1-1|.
CASSLGGGQGMGTEAFF
TGTGCCAGCAGCTTGGGAGGGGGACAGGGAATGGGCACTGAAGCTTTCTTT
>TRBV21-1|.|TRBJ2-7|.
CASSKDRERECYEQYF
TGTGCCAGCAGCAAGGATCGAGAGCGGGAGTGTTACGAGCAGTACTTC
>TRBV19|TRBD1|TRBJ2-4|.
CASSNTGDLKNIQYF
TGTGCCAGTAGTAACACAGGGGACCTCAAAAACATTCAGTACTTC
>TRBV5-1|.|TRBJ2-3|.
CASSLAGWDTQYF
TGCGCCAGCAGCTTGGCAGGGTGGGATACGCAGTATTTT
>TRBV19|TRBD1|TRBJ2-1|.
CASSPTGTGSRNEQFF
TGTGCCAGTAGCCCAACCGGGACAGGGAGTCGCAATGAGCAGTTCTTC
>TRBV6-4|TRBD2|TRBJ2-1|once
CASSAEIAGINEQFF
TGTGCCAGCAGTGCCGAAATAGCGGGAATCAATGAGCAGTTCTTC
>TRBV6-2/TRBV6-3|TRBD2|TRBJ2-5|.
CASSYFGGGETQYF
TGTGCCAGCAGTTACTTTGGGGGGGGAGAGACCCAGTACTTC
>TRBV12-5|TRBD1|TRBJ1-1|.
CATRDGGQGSGSTTEAFF
TGTGCTACCCGTGACGGGGGACAGGGCTCTGGGAGTACCACTGAAGCTTTCTTT
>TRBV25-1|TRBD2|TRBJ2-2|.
CASRTSGTTGELFF
TGTGCCAGCAGAACTAGCGGGACTACCGGGGAGCTGTTTTTT
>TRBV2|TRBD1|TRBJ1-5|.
CASERTGGMNQPQHF
TGTGCCAGCGAACGGACAGGGGGGATGAATCAGCCCCAGCATTTT
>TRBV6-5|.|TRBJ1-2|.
CASNLRRGYGYTF
TGTGCCAGCAACCTTCGGAGGGGCTATGGCTACACCTTC
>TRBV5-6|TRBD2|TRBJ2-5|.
CASSSFPKKREGRETQYF
TGTGCCAGCAGCTCTTTCCCTAAAAAGCGGGAGGGCCGGGAGACCCAGTACTTC
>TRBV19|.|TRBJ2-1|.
CASSIVVGGNEQFF
TGTGCCAGTAGTATAGTCGTCGGGGGCAATGAGCAGTTCTTC
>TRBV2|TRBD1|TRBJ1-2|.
CASSEGGQGSFYGYTF
TGTGCCAGCAGTGAAGGTGGACAGGGGAGTTTCTATGGCTACACCTTC
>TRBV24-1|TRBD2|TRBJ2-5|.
CATSDSRTGGETQYF
TGTGCCACCAGTGATTCCCGGACGGGAGGAGAGACCCAGTACTTC
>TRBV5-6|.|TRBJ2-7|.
CASSLELSGYEQYF
TGTGCCAGCAGCTTGGAGTTGAGCGGCTACGAGCAGTACTTC
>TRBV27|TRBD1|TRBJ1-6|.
CASSLYLVGGSSPLHF
TGTGCCAGCAGTTTATACTTGGTAGGGGGCTCTTCACCCCTCCACTTT
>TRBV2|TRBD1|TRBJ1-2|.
CASKPPTGDYGYTF
TGTGCCAGCAAGCCGCCGACAGGGGACTATGGCTACACCTTC
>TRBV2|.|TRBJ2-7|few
CASSEGPPGLPVYEQYF
TGTGCCAGCAGTGAAGGACCCCCGGGACTTCCAGTCTACGAGCAGTACTTC
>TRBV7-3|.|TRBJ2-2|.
CASSLEPHTGELFF
TGTGCCAGCAGCTTAGAGCCCCACACCGGGGAGCTGTTTTTT
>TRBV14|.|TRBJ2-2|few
CASSRGGTTRELFF
TGTGCCAGCAGCCGGGGGGGCACCACCAGGGAGCTGTTTTTT
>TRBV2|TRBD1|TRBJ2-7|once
CATGTGDYEQYF
TGTGCCACAGGGACAGGGGACTACGAGCAGTACTTC
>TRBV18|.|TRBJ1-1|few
CASSPLLSTEAFF
TGTGCCAGCTCTCCACTCCTGAGCACTGAAGCTTTCTTT
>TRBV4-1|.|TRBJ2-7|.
CASSQESHSAYEQYF
TGCGCCAGCAGCCAAGAGTCCCACTCCGCCTACGAGCAGTACTTC
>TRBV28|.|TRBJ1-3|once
CASSLSTYMAGNTIYF
TGTGCCAGCAGTTTATCGACTTACATGGCAGGAAACACCATATATTTT
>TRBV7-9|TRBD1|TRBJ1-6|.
CASSLPGGGSPLHF
TGTGCCAGCAGCTTACCAGGGGGAGGCTCACCCCTCCACTTT
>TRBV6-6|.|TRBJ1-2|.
CASSYAMGGNYGYTF
TGTGCCAGCAGTTACGCCATGGGGGGAAACTATGGCTACACCTTC
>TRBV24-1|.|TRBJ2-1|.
CATSDTRESPYNEQFF
TGTGCCACCAGTGACACAAGGGAGTCCCCCTACAATGAGCAGTTCTTC
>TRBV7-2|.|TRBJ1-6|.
CASSPQAPPLHF
TGTGCCAGCAGCCCCCAGGCCCCACCCCTCCACTTT
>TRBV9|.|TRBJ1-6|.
CASSVGPGVQPLHF
TGTGCCAGCAGCGTTGGGCCAGGGGTTCAACCCCTCCACTTT
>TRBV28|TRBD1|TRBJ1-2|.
CASSLTIRGLDGYTF
TGTGCCAGCAGCCTTACAATCAGGGGGCTGGATGGCTACACCTTC
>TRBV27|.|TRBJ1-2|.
CASSSNRERGYVGYTF
TGTGCCAGCAGTTCCAACCGGGAGAGGGGCTATGTTGGCTACACCTTC
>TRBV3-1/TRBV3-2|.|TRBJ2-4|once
CASSLTSTKNIQYF
TGTGCCAGCAGCCTTACTAGTACCAAAAACATTCAGTACTTC
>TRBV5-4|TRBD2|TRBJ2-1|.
CASSQGLAGDNEQFF
TGTGCCAGCAGCCAGGGACTAGCGGGAGACAATGAGCAGTTCTTC
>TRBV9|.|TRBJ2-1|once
CASSVEAGVNEQFF
TGTGCCAGCAGCGTAGAGGCAGGGGTCAATGAGCAGTTCTTC
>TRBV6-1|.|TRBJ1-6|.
CASSETGLNGTPLHF
TGTGCCAGCAGTGAGACAGGCCTTAATGGGACACCCCTCCACTTT
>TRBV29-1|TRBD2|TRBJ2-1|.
CSVRSGSSYNEQFF
TGCAGCGTTCGTAGCGGGAGCTCCTACAATGAGCAGTTCTTC
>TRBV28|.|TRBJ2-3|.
CASSLSGTDTQYF
TGTGCCAGCAGTTTATCTGGCACAGATACGCAGTATTTT